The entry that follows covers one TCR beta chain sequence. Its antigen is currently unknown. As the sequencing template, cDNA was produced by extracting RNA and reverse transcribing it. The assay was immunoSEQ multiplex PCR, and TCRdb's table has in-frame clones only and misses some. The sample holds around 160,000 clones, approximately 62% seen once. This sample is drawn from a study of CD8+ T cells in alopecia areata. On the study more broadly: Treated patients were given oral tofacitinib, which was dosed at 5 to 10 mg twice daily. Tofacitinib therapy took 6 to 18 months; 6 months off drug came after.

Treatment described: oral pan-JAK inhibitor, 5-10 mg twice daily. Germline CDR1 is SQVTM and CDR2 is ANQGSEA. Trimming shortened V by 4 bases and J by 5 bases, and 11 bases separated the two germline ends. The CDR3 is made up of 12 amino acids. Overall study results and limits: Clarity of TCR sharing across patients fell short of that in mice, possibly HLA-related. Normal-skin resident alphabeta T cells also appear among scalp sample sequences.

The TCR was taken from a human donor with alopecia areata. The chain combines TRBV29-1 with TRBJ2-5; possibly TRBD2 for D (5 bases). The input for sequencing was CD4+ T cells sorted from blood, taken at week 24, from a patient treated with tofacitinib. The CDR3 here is CSVVRGRETQYF. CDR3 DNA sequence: TGCAGCGTTGTTCGGGGTAGGGAGACCCAGTACTTC.